The clone carrying this TCR beta chain was seen a handful of times. What it binds is unknown. This same CDR3 is encoded by further DNA sequences in the sample. This sample is drawn from a study of beta chain features in type 1 diabetes. The study, taken as a whole, reports: PCR might favor shorter templates, equally in patients and controls.

The CDR3 extends over 15 amino acids. Trimming took 0 bases from V and 7 from J; bases not matched to a gene: 6. In germline, CDR1 is SEHNR, CDR2 FQNEAQ (reference sequence). Expressed TCRB transcripts got sequenced, as all isolated RNA was reverse transcribed. Measured with immunoSEQ multiplex PCR; TCRdb has only the in-frame clones, and not every one. The sample contains 300,000 or so clones, 6.5% to 10% of which appear only once. The TCR was taken from a woman younger than 35 in good health. The chain joins TRBV7-9 to TRBJ2-1; 7 bases are a match to TRBD2. The sequenced sample was central memory CD4+ T cells from blood. The CDR3 nucleotides are TGTGCCAGCAGCTTAGCGGGAGGGCCTGGGAATGAGCAGTTCTTC. Translated, it gives CASSLAGGPGNEQFF. Supplemented by reference TRBV7-9 and TRBJ2-1, the full variable domain reads DTGVSQNPRHKITKRGQNVTFRCDPISEHNRLYWYRQTLGQGPEFLTYFQNEAQLEKSRLLSDRFSAERPKGSFSTLEIQRTEQGDSAMYLCASSLAGGPGNEQFFGPGTRLTVL.